Below, 10 T cell receptor beta chains from the same sample are listed, as sequenced in a study of control samples from healthy donors and cancer patients. The repertoire was sequenced with immunoSEQ multiplex PCR; TCRdb's copy has only in-frame clones and lacks some. The sample yields around 130,000 clones, roughly 90% seen once. The sample consisted of PBMCs. These receptors were taken from a man aged 45 to 65 with head and neck cancer.

The rearrangement uses TRBV5-5 and TRBJ2-3, with 7 positions matching TRBD2. This CDR3 comprises 16 residues. The ends lost 0 bases at V and 2 bases at J; junction bases unmatched: 6. CDR1 is SGHKS and CDR2 is YYEKEE in the germline V gene (reference sequence). CDR3 DNA: TGTGCCAGCAGCTTGGAACTAGCGACCTACACAGATACGCAGTATTTT. Translated, it gives CASSLELATYTDTQYF. The variable domain in full, with the rest retrieved from reference TRBV5-5 and TRBJ2-3, is DAGVTQSPTHLIKTRGQQVTLRCSPISGHKSVSWYQQVLGQGPQFIFQYYEKEERGRGNFPDRFSARQFPNYSSELNVNALLLGDSALYLCASSLELATYTDTQYFGPGTRLTVL.

The V gene is TRBV18, the J gene TRBJ2-5; 7 bases are shared with TRBD1. J lost 3 bases, V lost 1 base, and 2 bases had no gene match. CDR1 and CDR2 from the germline V gene are KGHSH and LQKENI. This CDR3 spans 14 amino acids. The CDR3 region is CASSPQGGEETQYF. The CDR3 DNA sequence: TGTGCCAGCTCACCACAAGGGGGCGAAGAGACCCAGTACTTC.

The V and J genes are TRBV19 and TRBJ1-4; no firm D call. The V and J ends lost 3 bases and 8 bases respectively, with 16 bases between them. The CDR3 contains 15 residues. The germline gives CDR1 LNHDA, CDR2 SQIVND (reference sequence). For the CDR3, the DNA is TGTGCCAGTAGTATTAATTCGGGGAGAGGGGAAAAACTGTTTTTT. Translating it yields CASSINSGRGEKLFF.

The V gene is TRBV5-1, the J gene TRBJ1-4, with 8 nucleotides matching TRBD1. J was trimmed by 2 bases and V by 2 bases; bases with no gene match: 2. The CDR3 runs to 15 residues. CDR1 is SGHRS, CDR2 YFSETQ, per germline. The chain's CDR3 is CASSFGQGTNEKLFF. In DNA, the CDR3 is TGCGCCAGCAGCTTCGGACAGGGCACTAATGAAAAACTGTTTTTT. Using reference TRBV5-1 and TRBJ1-4 for the parts outside the CDR3, the full variable domain is KAGVTQTPRYLIKTRGQQVTLSCSPISGHRSVSWYQQTPGQGLQFLFEYFSETQRNKGNFPGRFSGRQFSNSRSEMNVSTLELGDSALYLCASSFGQGTNEKLFFGSGTQLSVL.

The chain is built from TRBV7-9 and TRBJ2-5; 9 bases match TRBD2. With V trimmed by 5 bases and J by 3 bases, 4 bases remained unmatched. The CDR3 spans 14 residues. Germline lookup yields CDR1 SEHNR and CDR2 FQNEAQ (reference sequence). CDR3: CASSPRTSEETQYF. For the CDR3, the DNA is TGTGCCAGCAGCCCTCGGACTAGCGAAGAGACCCAGTACTTC. The variable domain in full, completed from reference TRBV7-9 and TRBJ2-5, reads DTGVSQNPRHKITKRGQNVTFRCDPISEHNRLYWYRQTLGQGPEFLTYFQNEAQLEKSRLLSDRFSAERPKGSFSTLEIQRTEQGDSAMYLCASSPRTSEETQYFGPGTRLLVL.

V and J are TRBV2 and TRBJ2-3; D possibly uses TRBD1 or TRBD2 (5 bases each). The CDR3 runs to 14 residues. Per the germline V gene, CDR1 is SNHLY and CDR2 is FYNNEI. The V gene lost 5 bases and the J gene lost 2 bases, with 11 bases spanning the gap. The CDR3 region is CASSTGGYTDTQYF. CDR3 DNA sequence: TGTGCCAGCAGTACAGGCGGGTACACAGATACGCAGTATTTT.

Written as DNA, the CDR3 is TGTGCCATCAACGACGGGGTAGGGGACGTAGGGGAGCAGTTCTTC. Translated: CAINDGVGDVGEQFF. The chain links TRBV10-3 to TRBJ2-1; D is possibly TRBD1 or TRBD2 (5 bases each). This CDR3 is 15 amino acids long. V shed 7 bases and J shed 10 bases, with 23 bases lying between them. The germline gives CDR1 ENHRY, CDR2 SYGVKD.

This clone appeared once. The rearrangement joins TRBV5-4 to TRBJ2-5; 14 bases fit TRBD2. Germline lookup yields CDR1 SGHNT and CDR2 YYREEE (reference sequence). This CDR3 contains 15 residues. Trimming at V came to 4 bases and at J to 5 bases, leaving 4 bases not matched to a gene. CDR3 amino acids: CASSQGLAGAETQYF. The CDR3 DNA follows: TGTGCCAGCAGCCAGGGACTAGCGGGAGCGGAGACCCAGTACTTC.

The chain combines TRBV28 with TRBJ1-4, with a weak D call TRBD1 (5 bases). This CDR3 is built from 12 residues. With 2 bases removed from V and 7 bases from J, the gap between germline ends came to 5 bases. CDR1 MDHEN and CDR2 SYDVKM come from the germline V gene. CDR3 sequence (DNA): TGTGCCAGCAGTTTAAGGGGTGAAAAACTGTTTTTT. Encoded protein: CASSLRGEKLFF.

This clone was found once. This chain links TRBV27 with TRBJ1-5; D unresolved. V lost 2 bases and J lost 7, with 15 bases in between. The CDR3 length is 15 residues. Germline values: CDR1 MNHEY, CDR2 SMNVEV (reference sequence). The CDR3 region is CASSLGPWTEQPQHF. In nucleotides, the CDR3 is TGTGCCAGCAGTTTAGGTCCGTGGACGGAGCAGCCCCAGCATTTT.